Listed below are T cell receptor beta chains from one sample, sequenced in a study of blood T cells in healthy people across ages. MiXCR, applied by TCRdb to the 5' RACE reads, yields one record per CDR3 protein. The sample yields approximately 800,000 distinct CDR3 sequences, roughly 25% seen once. The same sample was also studied in work on T cells of mothers and their children.

The specimen was blood. The receptors originated from a boy aged 5-17 years in good health. Both conserved end residues are part of each CDR3.

V gene	CDR3 length	J gene	CDR3 protein
TRBV3-1	15	TRBJ2-1	CASSQDSGGRNEQFF
TRBV28	17	TRBJ1-5	CASSTTDLILGNQPQHF
TRBV6-1	14	TRBJ2-2	CASRRDRDIGELFF
TRBV5-1	17	TRBJ2-7	CASSGETSGQGRREQYF
TRBV20-1	13	TRBJ2-1	CSAPDRTYTEQFF
TRBV20-1	14	TRBJ2-3	CSASPEARTDTQYF
TRBV4-3	19	TRBJ2-2	CASSQDTGSGPVNTGELFF
TRBV6-5	17	TRBJ2-1	CASSYGLSSGAYNEQFF
TRBV5-1	15	TRBJ2-1	CASRSTGTGVSEQFF
TRBV20-1	15	TRBJ2-1	CSASLLPPGGDEQFF
TRBV7-6	14	TRBJ1-1	CASSLRRYDTEAFF
TRBV28	11	NA	CASHTSGEQYF
TRBV7-9	17	TRBJ2-3	CASSPRLAGGDTDTQYF
TRBV2	15	TRBJ2-1	CASRDNRGSYLGQFF
TRBV7-7	15	TRBJ2-5	CASSLSRTAQETQYF
TRBV4-2	17	TRBJ2-4	CASSQDVAGVTKNIQYF
TRBV25-1	14	TRBJ2-7	CASSVGGQPYEQYF
TRBV20-1	15	TRBJ2-3	CSASTNPISTDTQYF
TRBV7-6	15	NA	CASSTSGGSSYEQYF
TRBV5-6	14	TRBJ2-5	CASTPEAGQETQYF
TRBV28	12	TRBJ2-7	CASREGYREQYF
TRBV12-1	17	TRBJ2-1	CASSFSRRTSGIDGQFF
TRBV20-1	13	TRBJ1-4	CSARTGPNEKLFF
TRBV2	14	TRBJ2-2	CASSVGHLTGELFF
TRBV28	19	NA	CASSFLLAGDGSRSYEQYF
TRBV12-3/TRBV12-4	13	TRBJ2-5	CASGPPSQETQYF
TRBV20-1	14	TRBJ1-2	CSARSKTGLHSYTF
TRBV19	17	TRBJ2-1	CASSSGQGLAGANEQFF
TRBV11-2	14	TRBJ2-4	CASSPDRGRFIQYF
TRBV11-2	13	TRBJ2-5	CASSPTWEETQYF